This TCR beta chain was captured by sequencing in a study of shared clonotypes between healthy human individuals. Study-level findings and limits: Generally, estimated richness proved larger in naive subsets than it did in memory subsets.

About this clone: Its specificity is unknown.

V trimming: 5 bases; J trimming: 0 bases; junction bases outside the gene matches: 5. Germline CDR1 is SGHAT and CDR2 is FQNNGV. There are 16 residues in the CDR3. Replicate PCRs run on sorted subsets employed about 220 ng DNA, some 33,000 T cell genomes. This table comes from immunoSEQ multiplex PCR, and its TCRdb copy is limited to in-frame clones, with some not included. The sample includes approximately 1,500,000 clones, under 99% of them seen just once. This TCR came from a man younger than 45 in good health. The sequenced sample was naive CD4+ T cells sorted from blood. The subset: CD45RA+ positively selected. The chain carries TRBV11-2 and TRBJ2-5, with TRBD2 matching over 11 bases. CDR3 nucleotides: TGTGCCAGCAGCATCGGGACTAGCGGAAACCAAGAGACCCAGTACTTC. It translates to CASSIGTSGNQETQYF.